The clone carrying this TCR beta chain appeared many times. TCRdb analysed the 5' RACE reads with MiXCR anew, one entry per CDR3 protein. The sample gives roughly 220,000 distinct CDR3 sequences, approximately 7.1% of which show up once; about 15% is in the top ten. The sample belongs to a study of identical twins. The same data also went into a second study, on T cells expressing NK-cell markers.

This TCR came from a young woman in good health. Material: CD8+ T cells sorted from blood.

CDR3 region: CSVLKDILSSYNEQFF. The CDR3 DNA is TGCAGCGTTCTTAAAGACATATTGAGCTCCTACAATGAGCAGTTCTTC. The rearrangement links TRBV29-1 to TRBJ2-1; D is uncertain. CDR1 is SQVTM and CDR2 is ANQGSEA in the germline V gene. Trimming cost V 5 bases and J 0 bases, with 17 bases left between them. The CDR3 spans 16 residues.